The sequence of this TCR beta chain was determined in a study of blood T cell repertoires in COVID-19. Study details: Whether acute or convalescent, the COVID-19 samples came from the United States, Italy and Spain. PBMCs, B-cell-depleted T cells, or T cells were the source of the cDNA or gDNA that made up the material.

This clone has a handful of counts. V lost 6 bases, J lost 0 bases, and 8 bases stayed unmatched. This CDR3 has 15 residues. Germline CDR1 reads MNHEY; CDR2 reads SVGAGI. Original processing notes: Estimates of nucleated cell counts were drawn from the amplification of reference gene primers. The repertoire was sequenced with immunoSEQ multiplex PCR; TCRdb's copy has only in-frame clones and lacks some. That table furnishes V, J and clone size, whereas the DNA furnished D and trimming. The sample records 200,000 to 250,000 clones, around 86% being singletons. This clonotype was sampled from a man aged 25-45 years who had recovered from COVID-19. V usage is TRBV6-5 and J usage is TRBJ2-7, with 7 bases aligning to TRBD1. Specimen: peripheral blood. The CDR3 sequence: CASSYKWDSSYEQYF. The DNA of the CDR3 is TGTGCCAGCAGCTACAAATGGGACAGCTCCTACGAGCAGTACTTC.